This TCR beta chain was sequenced during a study of T cell responses to AZD1222 COVID-19 vaccine. There are 13 residues in the CDR3. Trimming stripped 3 bases from V and 9 bases from J, with 11 bases between. Germline V CDR1 and CDR2: LGHDT, YNNKEL (reference sequence). Study outcomes and limitations: Among spike-specific TCRs, nearly half reportedly target unmutated variant regions. Clonal diversity was possibly underestimated, and white British individuals and females predominated among donors. No repertoire was sampled before or during the peak T cell response, only after it.

This clone was counted a few times. Its target is unknown. TCRdb keeps only in-frame clones here, not all; method: immunoSEQ multiplex PCR. Of 95,000 to 150,000 clones in the sample, approximately 85% are singletons; the top ten hold around 6.2%. This chain uses TRBV3-1 (or the pseudogene TRBV3-2) with TRBJ1-4; D not certain. The source material was peripheral blood, sampled on day 0 of AZD1222 vaccination. This receptor was identified in an adult in good health. The CDR3 coding sequence is TGTGCCAGCAGCCAGGTACCCGGTAAAAAACTGTTTTTT. Translated, it gives CASSQVPGKKLFF.